These T cell receptor beta chains were read from a single sample in a study of circulating CD8 cells and anti-PD-1 response in melanoma. A single record per CDR3 protein comes from TCRdb applying MiXCR to the reads. The table shows around 670 distinct CDR3 sequences, with around 5.3% occurring only once. The sequencing here drew on CD8+ T cells from PBMCs, taken at baseline or after one month of anti-PD-1 therapy (not recorded which). The receptors stem from a human donor with melanoma. The CDR3 runs from the conserved cysteine through the conserved F or W.

TRBV20-1,TRBJ2-7,CSARAGQGGYEQYF
TRBV2,TRBJ2-3,CASSAREGGTDTQYF
TRBV28,TRBJ1-1,CASRADLLEAFF
TRBV28,TRBJ2-3,CASSKRWRESTDTQYF
TRBV5-6,TRBJ1-1,CASSFSPLVFEAFF
TRBV19,TRBJ1-4,CASSPGASDPANEKLFF
TRBV7-2,TRBJ2-7,CASSLQLGGREQYF
TRBV4-1,TRBJ2-3,CASSQFGGETDTQYF
TRBV6-6,TRBJ2-3,CASSWGDTQYF
TRBV14,TRBJ2-7,CASSPVRGVYEQYF
TRBV28,TRBJ1-3,CASRHDTSSGNTIYF
TRBV27,TRBJ2-5,CASSLLAGGPVETQYF
TRBV19,TRBJ2-3,CASSRIYTDTQYF
TRBV6-5,TRBJ2-7,CASTGTGVYEQYF
TRBV4-1,TRBJ1-3,CASSQVPGYPSGNTIYF
TRBV7-6,TRBJ2-3,CASSIGFLAGVMIDTQYF